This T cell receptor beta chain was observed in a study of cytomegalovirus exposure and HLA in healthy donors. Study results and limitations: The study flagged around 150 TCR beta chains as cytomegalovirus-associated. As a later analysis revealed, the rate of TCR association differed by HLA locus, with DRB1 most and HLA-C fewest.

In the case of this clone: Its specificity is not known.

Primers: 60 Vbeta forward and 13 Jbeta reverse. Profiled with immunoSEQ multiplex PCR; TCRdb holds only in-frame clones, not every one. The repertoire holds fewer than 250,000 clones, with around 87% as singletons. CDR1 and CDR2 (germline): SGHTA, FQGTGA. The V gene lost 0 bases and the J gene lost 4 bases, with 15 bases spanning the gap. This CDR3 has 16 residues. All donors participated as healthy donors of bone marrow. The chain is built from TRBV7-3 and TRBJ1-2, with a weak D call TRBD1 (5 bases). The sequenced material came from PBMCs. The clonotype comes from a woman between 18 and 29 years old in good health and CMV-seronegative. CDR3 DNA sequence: TGTGCCAGCAGCTTAACCGGGGGGAGGCCCTCCTATGGCTACACCTTC. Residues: CASSLTGGRPSYGYTF.